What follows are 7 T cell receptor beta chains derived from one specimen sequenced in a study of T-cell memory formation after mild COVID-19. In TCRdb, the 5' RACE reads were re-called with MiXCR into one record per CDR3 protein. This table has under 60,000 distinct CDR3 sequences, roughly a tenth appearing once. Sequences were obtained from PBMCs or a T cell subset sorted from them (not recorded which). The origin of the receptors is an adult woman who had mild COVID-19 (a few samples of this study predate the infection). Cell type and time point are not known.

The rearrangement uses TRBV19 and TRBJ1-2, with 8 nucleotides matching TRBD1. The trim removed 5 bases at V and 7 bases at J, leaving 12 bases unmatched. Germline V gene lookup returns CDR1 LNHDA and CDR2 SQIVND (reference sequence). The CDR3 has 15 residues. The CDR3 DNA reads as TGTGCCAGTAGTGACAGGACAGGGACCATCCTTGGCTACACCTTC. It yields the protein CASSDRTGTILGYTF. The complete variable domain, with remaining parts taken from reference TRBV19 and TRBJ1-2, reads DGGITQSPKYLFRKEGQNVTLSCEQNLNHDAMYWYRQDPGQGLRLIYYSQIVNDFQKGDIAEGYSVSREKKESFPLTVTSAQKNPTAFYLCASSDRTGTILGYTFGSGTRLTVV.

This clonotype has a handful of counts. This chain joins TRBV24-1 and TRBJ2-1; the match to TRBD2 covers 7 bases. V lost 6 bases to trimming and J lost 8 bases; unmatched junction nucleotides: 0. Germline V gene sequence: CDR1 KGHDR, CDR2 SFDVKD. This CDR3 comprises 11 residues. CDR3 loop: CATSRGDEQFF. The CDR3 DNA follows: TGTGCCACCAGTCGGGGGGATGAGCAGTTCTTC.

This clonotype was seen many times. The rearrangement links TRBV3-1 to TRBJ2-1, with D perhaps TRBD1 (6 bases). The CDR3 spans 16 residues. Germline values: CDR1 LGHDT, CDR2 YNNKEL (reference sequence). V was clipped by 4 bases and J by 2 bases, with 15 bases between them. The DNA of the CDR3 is TGTGCCAGCAGCCCACAGGGCCTAAGCCCCTACAATGAGCAGTTCTTC. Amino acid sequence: CASSPQGLSPYNEQFF.

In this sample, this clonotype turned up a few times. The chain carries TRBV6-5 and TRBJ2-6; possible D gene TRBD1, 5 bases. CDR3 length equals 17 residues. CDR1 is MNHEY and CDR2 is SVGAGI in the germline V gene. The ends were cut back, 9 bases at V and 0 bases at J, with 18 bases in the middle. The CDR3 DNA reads TGTGCCAGTCGTCTGGGGCAGGGCCTCTCTGGGGCCAACGTCCTGACTTTC. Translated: CASRLGQGLSGANVLTF.

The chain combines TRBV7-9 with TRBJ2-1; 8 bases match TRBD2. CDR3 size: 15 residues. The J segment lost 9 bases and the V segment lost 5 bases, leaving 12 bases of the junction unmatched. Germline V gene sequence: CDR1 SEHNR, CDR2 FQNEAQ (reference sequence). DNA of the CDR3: TGTGCCAGCAGCGGATTTTCCGGGGGGGTCGGTGAGCAGTTCTTC. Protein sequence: CASSGFSGGVGEQFF.

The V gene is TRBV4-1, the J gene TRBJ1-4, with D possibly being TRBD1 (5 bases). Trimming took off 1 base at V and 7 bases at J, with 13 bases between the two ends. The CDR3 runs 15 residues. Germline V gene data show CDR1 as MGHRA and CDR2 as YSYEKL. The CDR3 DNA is TGCGCCAGCAGCCAAGCATACGGGACCCGTGAAAAACTGTTTTTT. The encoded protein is CASSQAYGTREKLFF.

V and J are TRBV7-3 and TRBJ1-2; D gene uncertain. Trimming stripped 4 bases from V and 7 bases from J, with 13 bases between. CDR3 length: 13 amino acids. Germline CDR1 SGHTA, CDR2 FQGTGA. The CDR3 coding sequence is TGTGCCAGCAGCTCCGGATATTTGGGTGGCTACACCTTC. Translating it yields CASSSGYLGGYTF.